This T cell receptor beta chain originates from a study of PD-1 blockade in mismatch repair-deficient tumors. Study outcomes and limitations: Tumor-resident clones, often undetectable pretreatment in blood, expanded then contracted after pembrolizumab.

Mismatch repair deficiency was confirmed in all patients, by PCR or immunohistochemistry. TCR sequencing covered three patients who responded to pembrolizumab. Assay: immunoSEQ multiplex PCR; the TCRdb copy retains only in-frame clones and omits some. This sample carries some 130,000 clones, more than 70% of them seen once, and the ten largest clones take over 9.5%. With regard to this clone: Its antigen is undetermined.

The sequence was collected from an adult with mismatch repair-deficient cancer. Material: peripheral blood, obtained 72 weeks after starting pembrolizumab.

CDR3 DNA sequence: TGTGCCAGCAGATCTAACGGAGATAGCAATCAGCCCCAGCATTTT. The encoded protein is CASRSNGDSNQPQHF. V is TRBV27 and J is TRBJ1-5; D uncertain. There are 15 residues in the CDR3. Trimming shortened V by 6 bases and J by 0 bases, and 12 bases separated the two germline ends. Germline CDR1 MNHEY, CDR2 SMNVEV (reference sequence).